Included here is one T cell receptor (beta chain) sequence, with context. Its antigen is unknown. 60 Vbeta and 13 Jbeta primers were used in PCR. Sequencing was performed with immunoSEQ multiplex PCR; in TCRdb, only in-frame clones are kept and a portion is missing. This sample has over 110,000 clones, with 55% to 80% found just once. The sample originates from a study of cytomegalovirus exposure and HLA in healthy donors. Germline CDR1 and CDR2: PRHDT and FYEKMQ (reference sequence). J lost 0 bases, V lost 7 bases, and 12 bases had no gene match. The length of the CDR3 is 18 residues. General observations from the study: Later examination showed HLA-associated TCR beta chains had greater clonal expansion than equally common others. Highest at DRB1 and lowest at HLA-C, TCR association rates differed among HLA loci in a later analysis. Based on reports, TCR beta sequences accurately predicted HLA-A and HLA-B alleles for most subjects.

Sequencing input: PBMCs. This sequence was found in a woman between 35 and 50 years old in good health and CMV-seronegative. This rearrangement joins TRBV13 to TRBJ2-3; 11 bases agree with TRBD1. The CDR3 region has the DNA TGTGCCAGCATGGACAGGGGGCTTGGCGGGGGGAGCACAGATACGCAGTATTTT. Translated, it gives CASMDRGLGGGSTDTQYF.